Listed below are T cell receptor beta chains from one sample, sequenced in a study of beta chain features in type 1 diabetes. Clones were sequenced by immunoSEQ multiplex PCR, and TCRdb holds only the in-frame ones, with some missing. Of some 640,000 clones listed, around 15% were seen once; the top ten hold roughly 0.04%. The sample was naive CD4+ T cells from blood. These receptors originate from a man aged 18 to 29 with type 1 diabetes. Both conserved end residues are part of each CDR3. Each record gives: J gene, D gene, clone size, V gene, CDR3 DNA, CDR3 protein. A D gene is named only where the DNA matches it firmly. Clone size, where shown, is once, few, many, or a class for clones that have expanded.

J: TRBJ2-1
D: TRBD1
size: few
V: TRBV7-9
DNA: TGTGCCAGCAGCTCGTTACCACAGGGGAATGAGCAGTTCTTC
CDR3: CASSSLPQGNEQFF

J: TRBJ1-1
D: -
size: -
V: TRBV6-1
DNA: TGTGCCAGCAGTGATAGGGGCTACACTGAAGCTTTCTTT
CDR3: CASSDRGYTEAFF

J: TRBJ1-5
D: -
size: few
V: TRBV30
DNA: TGTGCCTGGAGTGTAAAGGGGAATCAGCCCCAGCATTTT
CDR3: CAWSVKGNQPQHF

J: TRBJ1-2
D: -
size: -
V: TRBV9
DNA: TGTGCCAGCAATGAGAACCCCGGAGGCTATGGCTACACCTTC
CDR3: CASNENPGGYGYTF

J: TRBJ2-1
D: -
size: -
V: TRBV9
DNA: TGTGCCAGCAGGCCGTGGGATGAGCAGTTCTTC
CDR3: CASRPWDEQFF

J: TRBJ1-6
D: -
size: -
V: TRBV7-9
DNA: TGCGCCAGCGGACCTTGGCGAGATTCACCCCTCCACTTT
CDR3: CASGPWRDSPLHF

J: TRBJ2-3
D: TRBD1
size: -
V: TRBV7-2
DNA: TGTGCCAGCAGAGTTGGACAGGGGTCATTCACAGATACGCAGTATTTT
CDR3: CASRVGQGSFTDTQYF

J: TRBJ2-1
D: TRBD2
size: -
V: TRBV30
DNA: TGTGCCTGGAACCCAATAGCGGGAGCGGTTAATGAGCAGTTCTTC
CDR3: CAWNPIAGAVNEQFF

J: TRBJ2-3
D: -
size: -
V: TRBV5-4
DNA: TGTGCCAGCAGCTTGTCCGGGGACACAGATACGCAGTATTTT
CDR3: CASSLSGDTDTQYF

J: TRBJ1-1
D: TRBD1
size: few
V: TRBV10-3
DNA: TGTGCCATCAGTGGTAGGACAGGGGGCACTGAAGCTTTCTTT
CDR3: CAISGRTGGTEAFF

J: TRBJ2-1
D: TRBD2
size: few
V: TRBV5-4
DNA: TGTGCCAGCAGCTTTAGGCTAGCGGGGGGAAACTCCTACAATGAGCAGTTCTTC
CDR3: CASSFRLAGGNSYNEQFF

J: TRBJ2-3
D: -
size: few
V: TRBV7-9
DNA: TGTGCCAGCAGCCGCCCCCGTCAGACCAGGAGGGATACGCAGTATTTT
CDR3: CASSRPRQTRRDTQYF

J: TRBJ1-2
D: -
size: -
V: TRBV29-1
DNA: TGCAGCTCCGGGGGGCAGGGCAACTATGGCTACACCTTC
CDR3: CSSGGQGNYGYTF

J: TRBJ1-2
D: -
size: once
V: TRBV7-9
DNA: TGTGCCAGCAGCGCACCCGGGACACCAAACTATGGCTACACCTTC
CDR3: CASSAPGTPNYGYTF

J: TRBJ1-1
D: -
size: -
V: TRBV29-1
DNA: TGCAGCGTTGAAACGGGAATGAACACTGAAGCTTTCTTT
CDR3: CSVETGMNTEAFF

J: TRBJ1-2
D: -
size: few
V: TRBV7-9
DNA: TGTGCCAGCAGAGTATCCGGGAGGACAGACCTGCTGGGCTATGGCTACACCTTC
CDR3: CASRVSGRTDLLGYGYTF

J: TRBJ2-5
D: -
size: few
V: TRBV5-1
DNA: TGCGCCAGCTCTTCGGACGGTAGCCAAGAGACCCAGTACTTC
CDR3: CASSSDGSQETQYF

J: TRBJ2-5
D: -
size: -
V: TRBV5-1
DNA: TGCGCCAGCAGACTAAACCGGGGGCCCCAAGAGACCCAGTACTTC
CDR3: CASRLNRGPQETQYF

J: TRBJ1-2
D: -
size: few
V: TRBV7-2
DNA: TGTGCCAGCAGCTTAGATAGTGTAGGGGGCTATGGCTACACCTTC
CDR3: CASSLDSVGGYGYTF

J: TRBJ2-1
D: -
size: -
V: TRBV30
DNA: TGTGCCTGGAGTGTTGCTTCAGTGTACAATGAGCAGTTCTTC
CDR3: CAWSVASVYNEQFF

J: TRBJ2-7
D: TRBD1
size: few
V: TRBV15
DNA: TGTGCCACCAGCAGGAAAGACAGGGGGCAACACGAGCAGTACTTC
CDR3: CATSRKDRGQHEQYF

J: TRBJ2-1
D: TRBD1
size: few
V: TRBV7-3
DNA: TGTGCCAGCAGCCCGAACAGGGGTAGTTACAATGAGCAGTTCTTC
CDR3: CASSPNRGSYNEQFF

J: TRBJ1-5
D: TRBD1
size: -
V: TRBV27
DNA: TGTGCCAGCAGTCCCAGGACAGGAGTCAATCAGCCCCAGCATTTT
CDR3: CASSPRTGVNQPQHF

J: TRBJ1-5
D: -
size: -
V: TRBV6-5
DNA: TGTGCCAGCAGCCCGGATAGGGGCAATCAGCCCCAGCATTTT
CDR3: CASSPDRGNQPQHF

J: TRBJ2-5
D: -
size: -
V: TRBV7-2
DNA: TGTGCCAGCAGCTTACCTGGTGGGGGGACCCAGTACTTC
CDR3: CASSLPGGGTQYF

J: TRBJ1-2
D: TRBD1
size: -
V: TRBV30
DNA: TGTGCCTGGAGTGTACAGGGGTATGGCTACACCTTC
CDR3: CAWSVQGYGYTF

J: TRBJ1-2
D: -
size: -
V: TRBV30
DNA: TGTGCCTGGAGTGTACTCAGGGTTCGCGGCTACACCTTC
CDR3: CAWSVLRVRGYTF

J: TRBJ1-5
D: -
size: few
V: TRBV19
DNA: TGTGCCAGTAGTAGGGGTTCCGGTGGTGAGGCCCAGCATTTT
CDR3: CASSRGSGGEAQHF

J: TRBJ1-1
D: -
size: -
V: TRBV7-2
DNA: TGTGCCAGCAGCTCCCAGGGGAGCGCGAACACTGAAGCTTTCTTT
CDR3: CASSSQGSANTEAFF

J: TRBJ2-5
D: -
size: -
V: TRBV29-1
DNA: TGCAGCGTTGAATATCCTAGCAGAGAGACCCAGTACTTC
CDR3: CSVEYPSRETQYF

J: TRBJ2-7
D: -
size: -
V: TRBV2
DNA: TGTGCCAGCAGCCGATCAGGGGTTCAGGGGACCTACGAGCAGTACTTC
CDR3: CASSRSGVQGTYEQYF

J: TRBJ2-3
D: -
size: -
V: TRBV27
DNA: TGTGCCAGCAGCCGCGGGGGCACAGATACGCAGTATTTT
CDR3: CASSRGGTDTQYF

J: TRBJ1-2
D: TRBD1
size: -
V: TRBV5-4
DNA: TGTGCCAGCAGCAGTGGACAGGACAACTATGGCTACACCTTC
CDR3: CASSSGQDNYGYTF

J: TRBJ2-3
D: -
size: few
V: TRBV7-3
DNA: TGTGCCAGCAGCCTGATGGGCACAGATACGCAGTATTTT
CDR3: CASSLMGTDTQYF

J: TRBJ1-2
D: -
size: few
V: TRBV4-1
DNA: TGCGCCAGCAGCCAAGCTACAGGAACTAACTATGGCTACACCTTC
CDR3: CASSQATGTNYGYTF

J: TRBJ1-4
D: -
size: few
V: TRBV29-1
DNA: TGCAGCGTGGCAGGAGTCGGTAATGAAAAACTGTTTTTT
CDR3: CSVAGVGNEKLFF

J: TRBJ2-5
D: TRBD2
size: few
V: TRBV30
DNA: TGTGCCTGGAGTGCTAGCGGGGGCCAAGAGACCCAGTACTTC
CDR3: CAWSASGGQETQYF

J: TRBJ1-1
D: TRBD1
size: few
V: TRBV6-5
DNA: TGTGCCAGCAAACAGGGGATTGGTTTGAACACTGAAGCTTTCTTT
CDR3: CASKQGIGLNTEAFF

J: TRBJ2-1
D: -
size: -
V: TRBV5-4
DNA: TGTGCCAGCACCCCACTGGGAAAAGATGAGCAGTTCTTC
CDR3: CASTPLGKDEQFF

J: TRBJ2-3
D: -
size: -
V: TRBV4-1
DNA: TGCGCCAGCAGGGCTGAACGGGACTCGTCACCGGATACGCAGTATTTT
CDR3: CASRAERDSSPDTQYF

J: TRBJ2-7
D: -
size: -
V: TRBV7-2
DNA: TGTGCCAGCAGCCTAGGGAGACCCTACGAGCAGTACTTC
CDR3: CASSLGRPYEQYF

J: TRBJ2-3
D: -
size: -
V: TRBV4-1
DNA: TGCGCCAGCAGTCCTAGGGAGGGCACAGATACGCAGTATTTT
CDR3: CASSPREGTDTQYF

J: TRBJ1-6
D: -
size: few
V: TRBV4-3
DNA: TGCGCCAGCAGCCAAGATCTAGGCGGTCACATCGGGTCACCCCTCCACTTT
CDR3: CASSQDLGGHIGSPLHF

J: TRBJ1-4
D: -
size: few
V: TRBV11-2
DNA: TGTGCCAGCAGCTCCGGACAGCCCAGGGAAAAACTGTTTTTT
CDR3: CASSSGQPREKLFF

J: TRBJ2-7
D: -
size: -
V: TRBV28
DNA: TGTGCCAGCAGTTCACTCCCGGGATCCTACGAGCAGTACTTC
CDR3: CASSSLPGSYEQYF

J: TRBJ2-7
D: TRBD2
size: few
V: TRBV18
DNA: TGTGCCAGCTCACCCTCGACTAGCGGGAGCTACGAGCAGTACTTC
CDR3: CASSPSTSGSYEQYF

J: TRBJ2-1
D: -
size: few
V: TRBV18
DNA: TGTGCCAGCTCACCTACTCGGGTGGATGGGGAGCAGTTCTTC
CDR3: CASSPTRVDGEQFF

J: TRBJ1-5
D: -
size: few
V: TRBV9
DNA: TGTGCCAGCAGCGTAGAGTATAGCAATCAGCCCCAGCATTTT
CDR3: CASSVEYSNQPQHF

J: TRBJ2-5
D: TRBD2
size: -
V: TRBV5-1
DNA: TGCGCCAGCAGCTTGCGAGCGGGAGTTTGGGAGACCCAGTACTTC
CDR3: CASSLRAGVWETQYF

J: TRBJ1-2
D: -
size: few
V: TRBV19
DNA: TGTGCCAGTAGTATAGTGGGACTGGGGATTAACTATGGCTACACCTTC
CDR3: CASSIVGLGINYGYTF

J: TRBJ2-7
D: -
size: -
V: TRBV19
DNA: TGTGCCAGTAGTATAGTTGACGGTACCTACGAGCAGTACTTC
CDR3: CASSIVDGTYEQYF

J: TRBJ2-1
D: -
size: -
V: TRBV9
DNA: TGTGCCAGCAGCGAAACCGGGACTAATGCCAGGGGGGAGCAGTTCTTC
CDR3: CASSETGTNARGEQFF

J: TRBJ2-1
D: TRBD1
size: few
V: TRBV30
DNA: TGTGCCTGGAGTGGACAGGGGCTCTACAATGAGCAGTTCTTC
CDR3: CAWSGQGLYNEQFF